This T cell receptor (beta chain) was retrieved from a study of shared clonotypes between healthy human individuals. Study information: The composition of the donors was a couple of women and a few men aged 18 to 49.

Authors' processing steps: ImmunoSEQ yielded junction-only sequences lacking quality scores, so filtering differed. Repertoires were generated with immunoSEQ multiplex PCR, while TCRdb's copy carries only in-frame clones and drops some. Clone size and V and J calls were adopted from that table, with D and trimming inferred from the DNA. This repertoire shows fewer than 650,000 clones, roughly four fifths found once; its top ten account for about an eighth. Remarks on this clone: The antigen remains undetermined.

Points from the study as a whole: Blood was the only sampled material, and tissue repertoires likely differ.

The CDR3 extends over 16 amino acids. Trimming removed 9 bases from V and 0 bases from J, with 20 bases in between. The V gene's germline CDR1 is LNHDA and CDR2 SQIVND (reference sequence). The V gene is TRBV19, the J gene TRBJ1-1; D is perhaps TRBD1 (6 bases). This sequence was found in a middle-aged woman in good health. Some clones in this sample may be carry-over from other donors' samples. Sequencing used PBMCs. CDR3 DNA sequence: TGTGCCAGCCTTAGTAACTTGGGGGCTGTGAACACTGAAGCTTTCTTT. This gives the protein CASLSNLGAVNTEAFF.